This paragraph reports one T cell receptor (beta chain). Its cognate antigen is unknown. Here immunoSEQ multiplex PCR was the method, and the copy in TCRdb shows in-frame clones only, minus some. The sample records 28,000 or so clones, about four fifths being singletons. This sample is drawn from a study of graft-versus-host responses after intestinal transplantation. Germline V CDR1 and CDR2: MNHEY, SMNVEV (reference sequence). The CDR3 extends over 14 amino acids. The genes are TRBV27 and TRBJ2-1, with TRBD2 matching 16 bases. The TCR comes from a human donor who received an intestinal transplant. Sequencing was performed on unstimulated CD8+ T cells sorted from spleen or lymph node cells, taken before intestinal transplant. The CDR3 spells CASEEGLAGGPQFF. CDR3 bases: TGTGCATCCGAGGAGGGACTAGCGGGGGGGCCTCAGTTCTTC.